This is a list of T cell receptor beta chains from one sample in a study of technical replicates of blood from a few donors. The protocol was immunoSEQ multiplex PCR, while the TCRdb copy is restricted to in-frame clones and leaves out a portion. The data contain roughly 60,000 clones, just under 95% of them singletons. The sample was PBMCs. The source of these receptors is a human donor in good health. Some clones in this sample may be carry-over from other donors' samples. CDR3s include the opening cysteine and the closing phenylalanine or tryptophan. The D gene is left open where the match is weak. Clone size is not always given. Where it is, it says once, few, many or a class for expanded clones.

V: TRBV6-1
J: TRBJ1-2
size: .
D: TRBD1
DNA: TGTGCCAGCAGTGGTTTTGACAGGGGTAGTGGAGGCTACACCTTC
CDR3: CASSGFDRGSGGYTF

V: TRBV9
J: TRBJ2-3
size: few
D: TRBD2
DNA: TGTGCCAGCAGCGTAGCTAGCGGGGGGTTGGCAGATACGCAGTATTTT
CDR3: CASSVASGGLADTQYF

V: TRBV30
J: TRBJ1-5
size: .
D: .
DNA: TGTGCCTGGACCAGGGGTAGCAATCAGCCCCAGCATTTT
CDR3: CAWTRGSNQPQHF

V: TRBV10-3
J: TRBJ2-6
size: .
D: .
DNA: TGTGCCACCTCGCGTGAGGCCAACGTCCTGACTTTC
CDR3: CATSREANVLTF

V: TRBV4-2
J: TRBJ1-6
size: .
D: TRBD1
DNA: TGTGCCAGCAGCCTAGACGCGGCAGGGGGTAATTCACCCCTCCACTTT
CDR3: CASSLDAAGGNSPLHF

V: TRBV30
J: TRBJ1-3
size: .
D: TRBD1
DNA: TGTGCCTGGAGGGCGGGGACAGGGCTCGCCTCGGTCGGAAACACCATATATTTT
CDR3: CAWRAGTGLASVGNTIYF

V: TRBV5-5
J: TRBJ2-3
size: .
D: .
DNA: TGTGCCAGCAGCCCTGCGGCGGGGACAGATACGCAGTATTTT
CDR3: CASSPAAGTDTQYF

V: TRBV11-2
J: TRBJ2-7
size: .
D: .
DNA: TGTGCCAGCAGCTTGTTGGCGCCTTCCCGGGACACCTCCTACGAGCAGTACTTC
CDR3: CASSLLAPSRDTSYEQYF

V: TRBV5-6
J: TRBJ1-5
size: .
D: TRBD1
DNA: TGTGCCAGCAGTCCTAGCCCGGGACAGGGGTCGCCCCAGCATTTT
CDR3: CASSPSPGQGSPQHF

V: TRBV30
J: TRBJ2-3
size: .
D: .
DNA: TGTGCCTGGAGTCCCCTCACAGATACGCAGTATTTT
CDR3: CAWSPLTDTQYF

V: TRBV2
J: TRBJ1-6
size: once
D: .
DNA: TGTGCCAGCACTACGAGCTCCTATAATTCACCCCTCCACTTT
CDR3: CASTTSSYNSPLHF

V: TRBV5-1
J: TRBJ2-7
size: .
D: .
DNA: TGCGCCAGCAGCTTGATGTCAGGGGGGCCCTACGAGCAGTACTTC
CDR3: CASSLMSGGPYEQYF

V: TRBV7-2
J: TRBJ1-1
size: .
D: TRBD1
DNA: TGTGCCAGCAGCCCGTCCCGGACAGGGGACCAAAGAGCTTTCTTT
CDR3: CASSPSRTGDQRAFF

V: TRBV5-6
J: TRBJ1-5
size: once
D: TRBD1
DNA: TGTGCCAGCAGCTACGGACAGGGTTGGAGTGAGCCCCAGCATTTT
CDR3: CASSYGQGWSEPQHF

V: TRBV6-1
J: TRBJ2-3
size: many
D: TRBD2
DNA: TGTGCCAGCAGTGAAGCGCTAGCGGGAGGGCCAGATACGCAGTATTTT
CDR3: CASSEALAGGPDTQYF

V: TRBV11-3
J: TRBJ2-1
size: .
D: TRBD1
DNA: TGTGCCAGCAGCGCGACAGGGGGCAATGAGCAGTTCTTC
CDR3: CASSATGGNEQFF

V: TRBV11-2
J: TRBJ2-1
size: .
D: .
DNA: TGTGCCAGCAGCCAAGGACAGCGGTACAATGAGCAGTTCTTC
CDR3: CASSQGQRYNEQFF

V: TRBV5-6
J: TRBJ2-1
size: .
D: TRBD2
DNA: TGTGCCAGCAGCGGATCTAGCGGGGCGACCTACAATGAGCAGTTCTTC
CDR3: CASSGSSGATYNEQFF

V: TRBV11-3
J: TRBJ2-5
size: .
D: .
DNA: TGTGCCAGCAGCTTTGAGAACTACTGGGAGACCCAGTACTTC
CDR3: CASSFENYWETQYF

V: TRBV6-4
J: TRBJ2-4
size: once
D: .
DNA: TGTGCCAGCAGTGTCAGGAGGGCCGAGAAAAACATTCAGTACTTC
CDR3: CASSVRRAEKNIQYF

V: TRBV2
J: TRBJ1-4
size: .
D: TRBD1
DNA: TGTGCCAGCAGTTATGAGGACAGGGCTAATGAAAAACTGTTTTTT
CDR3: CASSYEDRANEKLFF

V: TRBV2
J: TRBJ2-7
size: .
D: TRBD2
DNA: TGTGCCAGCAGTGAAACCCTAGCGGGGGCCTACGAGCAGTACTTC
CDR3: CASSETLAGAYEQYF

V: TRBV4-2
J: TRBJ2-3
size: .
D: .
DNA: TGTGCCAGCAGCCAAGATCCCAGCGGAACAGATACGCAGTATTTT
CDR3: CASSQDPSGTDTQYF

V: TRBV20-1
J: TRBJ1-1
size: .
D: TRBD1
DNA: TGCAGTGCCCGGACAGGGGGTGAAGCTTTCTTT
CDR3: CSARTGGEAFF

V: TRBV5-6
J: TRBJ1-1
size: .
D: .
DNA: TGTGCCAGCAGCTTGGCTCCCGAAGGGAGCACTGAAGCTTTCTTT
CDR3: CASSLAPEGSTEAFF

V: TRBV4-2
J: TRBJ1-2
size: .
D: .
DNA: TGTGCCAGCAGCCGAGACAGCTATGGCTACACCTTC
CDR3: CASSRDSYGYTF

V: TRBV6-5
J: TRBJ2-1
size: .
D: TRBD2
DNA: TGTGCCAGCCGGGGGAGGGAGGGGAGGAATGAGCAGTTCTTC
CDR3: CASRGREGRNEQFF

V: TRBV4-1
J: TRBJ2-7
size: .
D: .
DNA: TGCGCCAGCAGCCAAGATGATCGGAGCAGCGCCTACGAGCAGTACTTC
CDR3: CASSQDDRSSAYEQYF

V: TRBV5-8
J: TRBJ2-3
size: .
D: .
DNA: TGTGCCAGCAGCTTGGCGCAGAAGTGGGATACGCAGTATTTT
CDR3: CASSLAQKWDTQYF

V: TRBV6-6
J: TRBJ2-3
size: once
D: .
DNA: TGTGCCAGCAGTTACTCGTTGTATGGCACGCAGTATTTT
CDR3: CASSYSLYGTQYF

V: TRBV7-8
J: TRBJ2-2
size: .
D: TRBD2
DNA: TGTGCCAGCAGCTTACTCGGTGGGACTAGCGGGATGGGGGAGCTGTTTTTT
CDR3: CASSLLGGTSGMGELFF

V: TRBV6-1
J: TRBJ2-3
size: .
D: TRBD1
DNA: TGTGCCAGCAGTGACAGGGGGCTGACAGATACGCAGTATTTT
CDR3: CASSDRGLTDTQYF

V: TRBV4-1
J: TRBJ2-3
size: .
D: .
DNA: TGCGCCAGCAGCCAAGACGTTGTTTCTGGACTCACCACAGATACGCAGTATTTT
CDR3: CASSQDVVSGLTTDTQYF

V: TRBV7-2
J: TRBJ1-1
size: .
D: TRBD1
DNA: TGTGCCAGCAGCTTAGCCACAGGGGGCACTGAAGCTTTCTTT
CDR3: CASSLATGGTEAFF

V: TRBV19
J: TRBJ1-2
size: .
D: .
DNA: TGTGCCAGTAGTGTCGGGACACTCGTTAACTATGGCTACACCTTC
CDR3: CASSVGTLVNYGYTF

V: TRBV23-1
J: TRBJ1-5
size: few
D: .
DNA: TGCGCCAGCAGTCACCAGTGGGCCAGCCCCGATAGCAATCAGCCCCAGCATTTT
CDR3: CASSHQWASPDSNQPQHF

V: TRBV18
J: TRBJ2-3
size: .
D: TRBD1
DNA: TGTGCCAGCTCACCATCGACAGGGACCACAGATACGCAGTATTTT
CDR3: CASSPSTGTTDTQYF

V: TRBV4-3
J: TRBJ1-2
size: .
D: .
DNA: TGCGCCAGCAGCCAAGATTGGGGGGGATGGGATGGCTACACCTTC
CDR3: CASSQDWGGWDGYTF

V: TRBV23-1
J: TRBJ1-2
size: .
D: TRBD1
DNA: TGCGCCAGCAGTCAATCTGCAGGGGGCGATTACCACTTAGGGGGCTACACCTTC
CDR3: CASSQSAGGDYHLGGYTF

V: TRBV9
J: TRBJ2-2
size: .
D: TRBD2
DNA: TGTGCCAGCAGCGGGGCTAGCGGGGACACCGGGGAGCTGTTTTTT
CDR3: CASSGASGDTGELFF

V: TRBV13
J: TRBJ2-3
size: .
D: TRBD1
DNA: TGTGCCAGCAGCCCCAAGATGGGACAGGTCACAGATACGCAGTATTTT
CDR3: CASSPKMGQVTDTQYF

V: TRBV7-9
J: TRBJ2-3
size: .
D: .
DNA: TGTGCCAGCAGCTTCGGGTGGGATACGCAGTATTTT
CDR3: CASSFGWDTQYF

V: TRBV4-3
J: TRBJ2-2
size: .
D: TRBD2
DNA: TGCGCCAGCAGCGCAGTCGGCGCGGGGGCCGGGGAGCTGTTTTTT
CDR3: CASSAVGAGAGELFF

V: TRBV4-3
J: TRBJ2-7
size: .
D: TRBD1
DNA: TGCGCCAGCAGCCAAGATTGGTCGGACAGGGACGAGCAGTACTTC
CDR3: CASSQDWSDRDEQYF

V: TRBV5-1
J: TRBJ2-7
size: .
D: .
DNA: TGCGCCAGCAGCTTGGATATGGCCACCTACGAGCAGTACTTC
CDR3: CASSLDMATYEQYF

V: TRBV7-2
J: TRBJ1-5
size: .
D: TRBD1
DNA: TGTGCCAGCAGCTTAAGTCAGGGGGGTAGCAATCAGCCCCAGCATTTT
CDR3: CASSLSQGGSNQPQHF

V: TRBV7-2
J: TRBJ2-5
size: .
D: TRBD2
DNA: TGTGCCAGCAGTCAGGAGGGACGGGGGGGCCGTGAGACCCAGTACTTC
CDR3: CASSQEGRGGRETQYF

V: TRBV5-1
J: TRBJ2-3
size: .
D: TRBD1
DNA: TGCGCCAGCAGCTTGGGGCAGGGGGCGTTCCTAGATACGCAGTATTTT
CDR3: CASSLGQGAFLDTQYF

V: TRBV6-1
J: TRBJ1-5
size: .
D: TRBD1
DNA: TGTGCCAGCAGTGACCCTAGAGGACAGGGGGCTGGTAGCAATCAGCCCCAGCATTTT
CDR3: CASSDPRGQGAGSNQPQHF

V: TRBV9
J: TRBJ2-1
size: .
D: TRBD2
DNA: TGTGCCAGCAGCGCCCGGGGCAGCGGGGGCCCCGGGAATGAGCAGTTCTTC
CDR3: CASSARGSGGPGNEQFF

V: TRBV5-6
J: TRBJ2-2
size: .
D: TRBD1
DNA: TGTGCCAGCAGCTACAGGGGGCTCGGGACCGGGGAGCTGTTTTTT
CDR3: CASSYRGLGTGELFF

V: TRBV11-2
J: TRBJ2-3
size: .
D: TRBD2
DNA: TGTGCCAGCAGCTTTAGGCGGGAGGGCACAGATACGCAGTATTTT
CDR3: CASSFRREGTDTQYF

V: TRBV4-2
J: TRBJ1-1
size: once
D: .
DNA: TGTGCCAGCAGCCAAGAGAGTCTCGAAGCTTTCTTT
CDR3: CASSQESLEAFF

V: TRBV10-1
J: TRBJ1-1
size: .
D: TRBD1
DNA: TGCGCCAGCAGTGGGAGGACAGGGTCACATCCTGAAGCTTTCTTT
CDR3: CASSGRTGSHPEAFF

V: TRBV4-1
J: TRBJ2-5
size: .
D: TRBD2
DNA: TGCGCCAGCAGCCAAGATCGCATGGTAGCGGGGGGGATTGAGACCCAGTACTTC
CDR3: CASSQDRMVAGGIETQYF

V: TRBV6-1
J: TRBJ1-2
size: .
D: .
DNA: TGTGCCAGCTCCCCCTCTAGGGGAATTAACTATGGCTACACCTTC
CDR3: CASSPSRGINYGYTF

V: TRBV4-3
J: TRBJ1-2
size: .
D: .
DNA: TGCGCCAGCAGCCAATATTCAGGGAACTATGGCTACACCTTC
CDR3: CASSQYSGNYGYTF

V: TRBV15
J: TRBJ2-1
size: .
D: .
DNA: TGTGCCACCGGGGGCGCCCCCTCCTACAATGAGCAGTTCTTC
CDR3: CATGGAPSYNEQFF

V: TRBV4-3
J: TRBJ1-5
size: once
D: .
DNA: TGCGCCAGCAGCCAAGATCGGTGGTCAGGGGGCAATCAGCCCCAGCATTTT
CDR3: CASSQDRWSGGNQPQHF